This TCR beta chain was observed in a study of Graves' ophthalmopathy and Graves' hyperthyroidism. Findings and caveats of the study: A majority of expanded thyroid clonotypes exceeding 0.001 frequency were likewise present in blood. For predicting ophthalmopathy progression, the model had roughly 70% sensitivity and 72.22% specificity.

A diagnosis was made from clinical symptoms together with serum thyroxine, TRAb, thyroid ultrasound and orbital computed tomography. The PBMCs had their origin in roughly 10 ml of fresh peripheral blood. RNA transcripts were the template, and TCR beta CDR3 regions were amplified from them. After a first-round RT-PCR with HTBI primers, a second-round multiplex PCR was run. One entry per CDR3 protein, called by TCRdb with MiXCR from the multiplex PCR reads. Among 500,000 to 800,000 distinct CDR3 sequences, about 41% were seen once, and the ten largest hold under 3.5%. On this clonotype itself: Its antigen is undetermined.

Germline CDR1 reads SGDLS; CDR2 reads YYNGEE. V shed 7 bases and J 8 bases; nucleotides not matched to a gene: 12. This CDR3 contains 15 residues. The chain couples TRBV9 to TRBJ2-1; TRBD2 aligns across 10 bases. The sequence was obtained from an adult man with Graves' ophthalmopathy. What was sequenced was peripheral blood. CDR3 amino acids: CASSSSGGQVDEQFF. The CDR3 region has the DNA TGTGCCAGCTCGAGTAGCGGGGGGCAGGTCGATGAGCAGTTCTTC.